This T cell receptor beta chain was identified in a study of early T cells in non-severe SARS-CoV-2 infection. Unique molecular identifiers were added to individual cDNA molecules. TCRdb redid the calling of the 5' RACE reads with MiXCR, one entry per CDR3 protein. The data show 95,000 to 100,000 distinct CDR3 sequences, 9.5% to 12% seen once. Germline V CDR1 and CDR2: SNHLY, FYNNEI. The length of the CDR3 is 14 residues. With 6 bases removed from V and 6 bases from J, the gap between germline ends came to 17 bases. The sample taken for sequencing was whole blood. The sequence was obtained from an adult who was a healthcare worker with PCR-confirmed SARS-CoV-2 infection or an uninfected control (not recorded which). The chain couples TRBV2 to TRBJ1-1, with a tentative D call TRBD1 (5 bases). The CDR3 bases are TGTGCCAGCAGAGAGGACAAGTGGGAGGCTGAAGCTTTCTTT. Translating it yields CASREDKWEAEAFF.